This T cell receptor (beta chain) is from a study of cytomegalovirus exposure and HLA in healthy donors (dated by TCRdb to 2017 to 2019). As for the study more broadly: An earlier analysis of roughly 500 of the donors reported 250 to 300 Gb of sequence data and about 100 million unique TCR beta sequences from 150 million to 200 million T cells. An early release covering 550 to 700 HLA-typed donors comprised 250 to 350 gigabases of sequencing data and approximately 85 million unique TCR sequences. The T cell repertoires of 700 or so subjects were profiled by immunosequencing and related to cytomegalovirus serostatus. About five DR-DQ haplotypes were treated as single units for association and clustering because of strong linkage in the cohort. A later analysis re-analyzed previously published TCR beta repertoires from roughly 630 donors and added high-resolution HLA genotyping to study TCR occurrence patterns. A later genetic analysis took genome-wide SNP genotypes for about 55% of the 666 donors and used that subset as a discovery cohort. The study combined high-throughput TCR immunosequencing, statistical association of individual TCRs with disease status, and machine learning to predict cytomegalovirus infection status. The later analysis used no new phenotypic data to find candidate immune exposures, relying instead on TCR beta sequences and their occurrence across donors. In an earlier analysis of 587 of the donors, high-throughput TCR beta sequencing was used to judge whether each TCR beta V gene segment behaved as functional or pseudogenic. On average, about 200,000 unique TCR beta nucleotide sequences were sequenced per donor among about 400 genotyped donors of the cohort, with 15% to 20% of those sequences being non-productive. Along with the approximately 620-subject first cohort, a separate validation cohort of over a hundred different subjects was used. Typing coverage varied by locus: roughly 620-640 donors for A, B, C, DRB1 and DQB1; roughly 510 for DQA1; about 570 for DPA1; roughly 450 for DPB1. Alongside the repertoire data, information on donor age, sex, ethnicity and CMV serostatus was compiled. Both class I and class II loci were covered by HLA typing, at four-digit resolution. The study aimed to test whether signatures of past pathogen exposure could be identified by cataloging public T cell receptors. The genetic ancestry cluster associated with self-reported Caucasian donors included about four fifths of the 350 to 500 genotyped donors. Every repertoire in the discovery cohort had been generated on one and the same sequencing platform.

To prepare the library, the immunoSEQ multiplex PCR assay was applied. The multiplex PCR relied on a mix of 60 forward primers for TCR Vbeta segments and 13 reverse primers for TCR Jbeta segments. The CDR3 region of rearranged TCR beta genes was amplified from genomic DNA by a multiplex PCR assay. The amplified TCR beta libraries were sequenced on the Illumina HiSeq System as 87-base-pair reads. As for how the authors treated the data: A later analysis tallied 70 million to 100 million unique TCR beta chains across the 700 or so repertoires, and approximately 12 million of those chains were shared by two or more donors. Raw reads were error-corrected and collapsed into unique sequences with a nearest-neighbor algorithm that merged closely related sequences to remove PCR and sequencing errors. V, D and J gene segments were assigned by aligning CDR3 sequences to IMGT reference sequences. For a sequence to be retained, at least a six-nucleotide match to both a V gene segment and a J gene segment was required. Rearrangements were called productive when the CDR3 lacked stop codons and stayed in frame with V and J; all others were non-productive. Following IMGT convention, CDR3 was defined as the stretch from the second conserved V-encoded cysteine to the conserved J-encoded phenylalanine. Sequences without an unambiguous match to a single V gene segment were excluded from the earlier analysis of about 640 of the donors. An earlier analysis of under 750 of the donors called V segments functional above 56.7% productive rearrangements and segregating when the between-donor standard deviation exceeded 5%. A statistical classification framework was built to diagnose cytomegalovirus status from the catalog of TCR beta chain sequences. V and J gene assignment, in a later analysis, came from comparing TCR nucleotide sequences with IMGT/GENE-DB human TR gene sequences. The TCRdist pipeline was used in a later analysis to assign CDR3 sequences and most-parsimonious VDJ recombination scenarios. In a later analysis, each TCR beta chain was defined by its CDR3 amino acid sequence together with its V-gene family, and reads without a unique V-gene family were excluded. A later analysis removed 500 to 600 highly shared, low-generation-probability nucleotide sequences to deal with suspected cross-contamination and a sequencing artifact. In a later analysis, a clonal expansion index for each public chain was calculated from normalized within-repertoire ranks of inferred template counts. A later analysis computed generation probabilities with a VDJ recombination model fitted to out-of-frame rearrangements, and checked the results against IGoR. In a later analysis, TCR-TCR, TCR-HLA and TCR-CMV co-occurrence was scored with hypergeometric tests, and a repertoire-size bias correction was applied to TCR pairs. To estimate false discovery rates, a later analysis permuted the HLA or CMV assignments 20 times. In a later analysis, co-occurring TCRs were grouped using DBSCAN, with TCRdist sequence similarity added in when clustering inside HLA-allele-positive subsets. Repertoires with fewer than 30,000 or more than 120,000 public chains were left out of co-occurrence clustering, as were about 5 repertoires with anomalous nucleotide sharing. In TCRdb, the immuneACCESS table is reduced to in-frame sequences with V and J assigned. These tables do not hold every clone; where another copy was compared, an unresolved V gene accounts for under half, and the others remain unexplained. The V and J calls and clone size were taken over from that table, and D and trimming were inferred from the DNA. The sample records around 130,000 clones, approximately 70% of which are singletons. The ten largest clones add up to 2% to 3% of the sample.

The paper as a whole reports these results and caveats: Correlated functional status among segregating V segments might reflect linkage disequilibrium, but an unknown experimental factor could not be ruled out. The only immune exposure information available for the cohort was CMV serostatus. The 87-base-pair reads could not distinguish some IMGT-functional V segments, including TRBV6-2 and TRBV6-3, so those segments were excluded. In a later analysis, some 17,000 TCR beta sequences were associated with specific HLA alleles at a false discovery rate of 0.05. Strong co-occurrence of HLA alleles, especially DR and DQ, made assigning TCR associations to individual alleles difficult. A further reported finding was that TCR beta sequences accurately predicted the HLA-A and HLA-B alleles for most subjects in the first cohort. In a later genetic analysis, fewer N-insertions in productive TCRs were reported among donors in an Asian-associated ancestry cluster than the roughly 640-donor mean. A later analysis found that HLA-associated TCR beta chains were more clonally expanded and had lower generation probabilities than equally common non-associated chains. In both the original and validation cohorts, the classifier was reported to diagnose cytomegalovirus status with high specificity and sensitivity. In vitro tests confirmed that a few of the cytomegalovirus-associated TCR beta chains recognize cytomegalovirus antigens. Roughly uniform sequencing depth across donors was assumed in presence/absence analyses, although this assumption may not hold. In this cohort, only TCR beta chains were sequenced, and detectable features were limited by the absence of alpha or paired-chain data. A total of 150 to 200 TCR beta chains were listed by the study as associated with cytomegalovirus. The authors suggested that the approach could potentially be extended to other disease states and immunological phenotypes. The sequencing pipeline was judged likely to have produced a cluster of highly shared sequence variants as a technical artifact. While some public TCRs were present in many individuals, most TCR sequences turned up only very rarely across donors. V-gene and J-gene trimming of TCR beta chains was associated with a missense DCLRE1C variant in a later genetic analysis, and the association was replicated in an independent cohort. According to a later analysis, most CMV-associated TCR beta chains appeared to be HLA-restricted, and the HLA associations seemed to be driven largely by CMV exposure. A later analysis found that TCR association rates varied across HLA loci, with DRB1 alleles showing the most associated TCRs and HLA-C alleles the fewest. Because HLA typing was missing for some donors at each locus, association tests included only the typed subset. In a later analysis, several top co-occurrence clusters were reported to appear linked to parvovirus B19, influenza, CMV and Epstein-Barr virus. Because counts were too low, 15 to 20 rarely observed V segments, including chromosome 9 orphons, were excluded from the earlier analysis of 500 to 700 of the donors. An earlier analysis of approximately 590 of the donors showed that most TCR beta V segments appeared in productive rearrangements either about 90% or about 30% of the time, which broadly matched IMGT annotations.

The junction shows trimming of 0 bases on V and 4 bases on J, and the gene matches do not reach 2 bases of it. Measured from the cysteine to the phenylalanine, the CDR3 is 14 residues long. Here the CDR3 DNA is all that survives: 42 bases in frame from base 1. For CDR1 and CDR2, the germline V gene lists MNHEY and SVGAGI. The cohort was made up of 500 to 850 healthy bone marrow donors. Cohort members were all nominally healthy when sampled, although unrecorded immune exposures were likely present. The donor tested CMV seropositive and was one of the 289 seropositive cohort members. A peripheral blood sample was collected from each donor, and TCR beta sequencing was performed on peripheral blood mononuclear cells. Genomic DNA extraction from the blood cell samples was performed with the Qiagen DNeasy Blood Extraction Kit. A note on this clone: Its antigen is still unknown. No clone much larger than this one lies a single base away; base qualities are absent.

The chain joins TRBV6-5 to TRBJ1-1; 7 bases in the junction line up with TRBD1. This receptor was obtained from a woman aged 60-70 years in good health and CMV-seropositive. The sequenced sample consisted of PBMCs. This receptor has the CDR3 CASSYSDRATEAFF. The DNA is TGTGCCAGCAGTTACTCCGACAGGGCCACTGAAGCTTTCTTT.